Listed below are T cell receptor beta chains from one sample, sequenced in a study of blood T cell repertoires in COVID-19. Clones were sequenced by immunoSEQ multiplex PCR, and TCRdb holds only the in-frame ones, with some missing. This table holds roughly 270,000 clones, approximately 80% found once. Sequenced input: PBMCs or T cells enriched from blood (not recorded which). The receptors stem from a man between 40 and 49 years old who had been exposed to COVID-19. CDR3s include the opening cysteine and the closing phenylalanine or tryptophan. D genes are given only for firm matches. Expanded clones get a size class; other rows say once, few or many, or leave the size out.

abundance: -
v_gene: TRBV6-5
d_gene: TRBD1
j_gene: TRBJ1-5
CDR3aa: CASSPRTGGQPQHF
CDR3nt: TGTGCCAGCAGTCCCCGGACAGGGGGGCAGCCCCAGCATTTT

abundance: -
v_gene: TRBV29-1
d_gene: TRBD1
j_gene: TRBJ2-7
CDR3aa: CSATTGTYEQYF
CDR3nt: TGCAGCGCTACGACAGGGACCTACGAGCAGTACTTC

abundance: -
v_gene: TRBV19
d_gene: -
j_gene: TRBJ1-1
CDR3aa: CASSIGFDSYTEAFF
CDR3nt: TGTGCCAGTAGTATAGGTTTTGACAGTTACACTGAAGCTTTCTTT

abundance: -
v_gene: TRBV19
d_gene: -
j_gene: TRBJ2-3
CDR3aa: CASSMRDRRADTQYF
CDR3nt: TGTGCCAGTAGTATGCGAGACAGGAGAGCAGATACGCAGTATTTT

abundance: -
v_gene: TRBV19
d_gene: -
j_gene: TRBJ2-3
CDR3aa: CASSLGATDVDTQYF
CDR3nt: TGTGCCAGTAGTTTAGGGGCCACCGACGTGGATACGCAGTATTTT

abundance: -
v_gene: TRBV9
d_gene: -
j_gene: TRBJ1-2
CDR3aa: CASSDVANYGYTF
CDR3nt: TGTGCCAGCAGCGATGTGGCCAACTATGGCTACACCTTC

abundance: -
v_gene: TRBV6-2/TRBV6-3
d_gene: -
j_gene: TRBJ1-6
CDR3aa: CASSLYTGINSPLHF
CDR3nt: TGTGCCAGCAGTTTATATACGGGGATTAATTCACCCCTCCACTTT

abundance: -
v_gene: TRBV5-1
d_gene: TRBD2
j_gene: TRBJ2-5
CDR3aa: CASSLALAGVGQETQYF
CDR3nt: TGCGCCAGCAGCTTGGCCCTGGCGGGAGTGGGTCAAGAGACCCAGTACTTC

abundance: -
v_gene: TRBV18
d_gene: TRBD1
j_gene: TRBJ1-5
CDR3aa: CASSPPDRGSSQPQHF
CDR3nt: TGTGCCAGCTCACCCCCGGACAGGGGGAGTAGTCAGCCCCAGCATTTT

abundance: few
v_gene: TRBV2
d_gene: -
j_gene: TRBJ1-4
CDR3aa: CASSEQDEKLFF
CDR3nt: TGTGCCAGCAGTGAACAGGATGAAAAACTGTTTTTT

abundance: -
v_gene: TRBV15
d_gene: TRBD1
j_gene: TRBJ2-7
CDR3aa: CATSRLTDRVHEQYF
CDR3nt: TGTGCCACCAGCAGACTTACGGACAGGGTCCACGAGCAGTACTTC

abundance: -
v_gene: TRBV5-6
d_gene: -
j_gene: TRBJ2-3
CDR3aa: CASSSRLQDTDTQYF
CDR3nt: TGTGCCAGCAGCTCCCGACTACAAGACACAGATACGCAGTATTTT

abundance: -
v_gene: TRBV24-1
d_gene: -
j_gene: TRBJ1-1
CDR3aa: CATRGGFNTEAFF
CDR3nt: TGTGCCACCAGAGGCGGTTTTAACACTGAAGCTTTCTTT

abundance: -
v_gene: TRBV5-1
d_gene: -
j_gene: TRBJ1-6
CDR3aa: CASSLEDPRNSPLHF
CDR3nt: TGCGCCAGCAGCTTGGAAGACCCGCGGAATTCACCCCTCCACTTT

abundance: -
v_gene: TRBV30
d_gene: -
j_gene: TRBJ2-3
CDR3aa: CAWTLSMDTQYF
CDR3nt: TGTGCCTGGACCCTCTCTATGGATACGCAGTATTTT

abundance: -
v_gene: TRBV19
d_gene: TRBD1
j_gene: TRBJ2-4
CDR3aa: CASSSSQGENIQYF
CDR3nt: TGTGCCAGTAGCTCGTCACAGGGGGAAAACATTCAGTACTTC

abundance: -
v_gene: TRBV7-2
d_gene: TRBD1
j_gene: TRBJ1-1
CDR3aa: CASSPRQGANTEAFF
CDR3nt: TGTGCCAGCAGCCCGCGACAGGGGGCGAACACTGAAGCTTTCTTT

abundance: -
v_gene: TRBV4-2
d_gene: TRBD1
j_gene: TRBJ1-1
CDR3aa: CASSQGQGNTEAFF
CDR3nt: TGTGCCAGCAGCCAGGGACAGGGGAACACTGAAGCTTTCTTT

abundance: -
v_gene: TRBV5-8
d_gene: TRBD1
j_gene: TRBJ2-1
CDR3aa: CASSPDRGGLKEQFF
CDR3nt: TGTGCCAGCAGCCCGGACAGGGGAGGGCTCAAGGAGCAGTTCTTC

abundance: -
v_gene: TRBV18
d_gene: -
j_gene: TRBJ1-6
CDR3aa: CASSLNSGQAYNSPLHF
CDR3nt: TGTGCCAGCTCACTAAATTCAGGTCAAGCCTATAATTCACCCCTCCACTTT

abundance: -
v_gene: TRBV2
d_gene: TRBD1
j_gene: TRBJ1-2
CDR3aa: CASSPFRQGEGYTF
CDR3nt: TGTGCCAGCAGTCCCTTTAGACAGGGAGAAGGCTACACCTTC

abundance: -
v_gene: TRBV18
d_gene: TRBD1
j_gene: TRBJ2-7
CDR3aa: CASSPSQIRQGSYEQYF
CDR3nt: TGTGCCAGCTCACCTTCTCAGATCCGACAGGGATCCTACGAGCAGTACTTC

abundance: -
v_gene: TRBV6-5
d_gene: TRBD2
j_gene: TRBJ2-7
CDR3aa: CASSYASGISYEQYF
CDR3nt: TGTGCCAGCAGTTATGCTAGCGGCATCTCCTACGAGCAGTACTTC

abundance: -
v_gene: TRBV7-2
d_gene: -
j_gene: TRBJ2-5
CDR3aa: CASSSQETQYF
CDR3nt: TGTGCCAGCAGCTCACAAGAGACCCAGTACTTC

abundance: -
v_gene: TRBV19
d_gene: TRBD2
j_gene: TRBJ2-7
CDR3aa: CASSSKLAGQSYEQYF
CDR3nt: TGTGCCAGTAGTTCCAAACTAGCGGGACAATCCTACGAGCAGTACTTC

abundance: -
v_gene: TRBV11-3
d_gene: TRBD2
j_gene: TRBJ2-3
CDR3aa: CASSLGRASTDTQYF
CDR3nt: TGTGCCAGTTCCCTTGGGAGGGCTAGCACAGATACGCAGTATTTT

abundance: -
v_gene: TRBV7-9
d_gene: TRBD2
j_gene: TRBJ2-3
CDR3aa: CASSRSGAGGGDTQYF
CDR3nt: TGTGCCAGCAGCCGGTCGGGCGCGGGAGGCGGAGATACGCAGTATTTT

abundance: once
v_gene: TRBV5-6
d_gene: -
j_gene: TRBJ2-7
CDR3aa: CASGYPGMAEQYF
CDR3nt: TGTGCCTCCGGGTATCCCGGGATGGCTGAGCAGTACTTC

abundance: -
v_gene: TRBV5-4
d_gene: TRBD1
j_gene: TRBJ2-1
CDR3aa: CASTMGGTGSSHEQFF
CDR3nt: TGTGCCAGCACCATGGGTGGGACAGGGTCTTCACATGAGCAGTTCTTC

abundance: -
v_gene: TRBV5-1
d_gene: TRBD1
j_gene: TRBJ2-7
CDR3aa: CASSLVGRQGVTYEQYF
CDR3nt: TGCGCCAGCAGCTTGGTGGGGAGACAGGGGGTAACCTACGAGCAGTACTTC

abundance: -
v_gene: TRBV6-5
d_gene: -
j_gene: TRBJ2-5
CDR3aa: CASSQGWQETQYF
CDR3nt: TGTGCCAGCTCCCAGGGCTGGCAAGAGACCCAGTACTTC

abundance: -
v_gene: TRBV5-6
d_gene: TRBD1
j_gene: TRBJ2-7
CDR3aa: CASSWRETGGRDEQYF
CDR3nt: TGTGCCAGCAGCTGGAGGGAGACAGGGGGCCGTGACGAGCAGTACTTC

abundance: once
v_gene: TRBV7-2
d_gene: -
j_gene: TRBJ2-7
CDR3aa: CASSLEGAYEQYF
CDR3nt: TGTGCCAGCAGCTTAGAAGGGGCCTACGAGCAGTACTTC

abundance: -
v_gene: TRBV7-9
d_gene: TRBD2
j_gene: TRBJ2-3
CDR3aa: CASSLGTSGDQDTQYF
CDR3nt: TGTGCCAGCAGCCTGGGGACTAGCGGGGATCAAGATACGCAGTATTTT